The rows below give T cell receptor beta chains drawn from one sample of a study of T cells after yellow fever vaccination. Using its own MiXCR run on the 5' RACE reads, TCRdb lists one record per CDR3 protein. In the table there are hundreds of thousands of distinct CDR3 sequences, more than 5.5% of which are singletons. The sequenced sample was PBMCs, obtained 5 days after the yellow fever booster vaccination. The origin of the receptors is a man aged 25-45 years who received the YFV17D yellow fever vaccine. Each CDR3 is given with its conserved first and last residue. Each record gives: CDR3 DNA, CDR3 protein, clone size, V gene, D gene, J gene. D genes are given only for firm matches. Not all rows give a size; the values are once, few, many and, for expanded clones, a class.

TGTGCCAGCAGCGCGACTAGCGGGAGAGTATTAGAGACCCAGTACTTC	CASSATSGRVLETQYF	many	TRBV7-2	TRBD2	TRBJ2-5
TGTGCCAGCAGCTTGACTAGCGCATACAATGAGCAGTTCTTC	CASSLTSAYNEQFF	.	TRBV7-3	TRBD2	TRBJ2-1
TGTGCCAGCAGCGTAAGGGGGCAAAGCACAGATACGCAGTATTTT	CASSVRGQSTDTQYF	.	TRBV7-2	TRBD1	TRBJ2-3
TGTGCCAGCAGCTCCGGGGGACCGGATTTGGGCGAGCAGTACTTC	CASSSGGPDLGEQYF	.	TRBV12-3/TRBV12-4	.	TRBJ2-7
TGTGCCAGCAGCCAAGATGTGATTCGAGCCCATGAGCAGTTCTTC	CASSQDVIRAHEQFF	few	TRBV14	.	TRBJ2-1
TGTGCCAGCAGTTACCCGCCAGGTTGGGTCTTT	CASSYPPGWVF	few	TRBV6-5	.	TRBJ1-1
TGCGCAACGCCGAAGGGTGACACGCAGTATTTT	CATPKGDTQYF	many	TRBV20-1	.	TRBJ2-3
TGTGCCAGCAGTGAACCCCTAGCGGGAGGGCCGAGGGAGCTGTTTTTT	CASSEPLAGGPRELFF	many	TRBV12-3/TRBV12-4	TRBD2	TRBJ2-2
TGTGCCTCGGACAGGCCCTCTGGAAACACCATATATTTT	CASDRPSGNTIYF	.	TRBV30	TRBD1	TRBJ1-3
TGTGCCATCAGCCCAGGGGGAGCGGGCAGCACAGATACGCAGTATTTT	CAISPGGAGSTDTQYF	many	TRBV10-3	.	TRBJ2-3
TGTGCCACCAGTGATTCGGGACTAGCGGGAGGAGAGACCCAGTACTTC	CATSDSGLAGGETQYF	.	TRBV24-1	TRBD2	TRBJ2-5
TGTGCCAGCAGCTTAAGGGGGCCCCGAGTCGATACGCAGTATTTT	CASSLRGPRVDTQYF	few	TRBV7-2	TRBD1	TRBJ2-3
TGTGCCAGCTCTCCAGTGACAGGGCTTGAGACCCAGTACTTC	CASSPVTGLETQYF	few	TRBV18	TRBD1	TRBJ2-5
TGTGCCAGCAGCCACAGCGGGCGGAGTGGGGCAGATACGCAGTATTTT	CASSHSGRSGADTQYF	.	TRBV7-2	.	TRBJ2-3
TGTGCCAGCAGCCTGACAGGGGGCGTCGCATACGAGCAGTACTTC	CASSLTGGVAYEQYF	few	TRBV7-2	TRBD1	TRBJ2-7
TGTGCCAGCAGCCCCGTCTCCGGGGCGGATACGCAGTATTTT	CASSPVSGADTQYF	.	TRBV7-2	.	TRBJ2-3
TGTGCCATCAGTGACGCGCGGGAAACCTCCGGCCGGGAGTACTTC	CAISDARETSGREYF	.	TRBV10-3	.	TRBJ2-5
TGTGCCAGCAGCCAAGCCACGAGGAGCGGGAGAAATGAGCAGTTCTTC	CASSQATRSGRNEQFF	.	TRBV14	TRBD2	TRBJ2-1
TGTGCCAGCAGTACCCCCGAGGGGGCATCAGATACGCAGTATTTT	CASSTPEGASDTQYF	many	TRBV28	TRBD1	TRBJ2-3
TGTGCCAGCAGTTTTGGGGCCACCTACGAGCAGTACTTC	CASSFGATYEQYF	few	TRBV12-3/TRBV12-4	.	TRBJ2-7
TGCGCCAGCAGCTTTAATAGGGATCAAGAGACCCAGTACTTC	CASSFNRDQETQYF	few	TRBV5-1	.	TRBJ2-5
TGTGCCAGCAGCTTGTCCCTAGCGGGATTCACAGATACGCAGTATTTT	CASSLSLAGFTDTQYF	few	TRBV5-6	TRBD2	TRBJ2-3
TGCAGCGTTGTAACGGCTAGCGGGAGGGCCGTCAATGAGCAGTTCTTC	CSVVTASGRAVNEQFF	many	TRBV29-1	TRBD2	TRBJ2-1
TGCGCCAGCAGCCAATTTACAGGGGTGGGTTACGAGCAGTACTTC	CASSQFTGVGYEQYF	.	TRBV4-3	TRBD1	TRBJ2-7
TGTGCCAGCAGCTACAGGGGAAGCGACACCGGGGAGCTGTTTTTT	CASSYRGSDTGELFF	many	TRBV7-8	TRBD1	TRBJ2-2
TGTGCCAGCAGTTTATCGATCGTTTATGAGCAGTTCTTC	CASSLSIVYEQFF	many	TRBV27	.	TRBJ2-1
TGTGCCAGCAGCGACTTGGACAGACGGCTCGAAGCTTTCTTT	CASSDLDRRLEAFF	.	TRBV7-2	.	TRBJ1-1
TGCAGTGCTAGTATCGGAACCACTAATCAGCCCCAGCATTTT	CSASIGTTNQPQHF	few	TRBV20-1	.	TRBJ1-5
TGCGCCAGCAGCTTGGTGCAGGGGATCACCGATACGCAGTATTTT	CASSLVQGITDTQYF	many	TRBV5-1	.	TRBJ2-3
TGTGCCAGCAGCTTAGGCAGGGGCAGCAATCAGCCCCAGCATTTT	CASSLGRGSNQPQHF	many	TRBV7-2	.	TRBJ1-5
TGTGCCAGCTTCCCTCCGGGCGCGAATGAGCAGTTCTTC	CASFPPGANEQFF	many	TRBV18	.	TRBJ2-1
TGTGCCAGCAGCCTTAAATTCTATTATGGCTACACCTTC	CASSLKFYYGYTF	many	TRBV12-3/TRBV12-4	.	TRBJ1-2
TGCGCCAGCAGCCTGCAGGGGGCGAATGAGCAGTTCTTC	CASSLQGANEQFF	many	TRBV5-1	TRBD1	TRBJ2-1
TGTGCCAGCAGCCCGAGCGGGAGCAAATCCTACGAGCAGTACTTC	CASSPSGSKSYEQYF	few	TRBV7-2	TRBD2	TRBJ2-7
TGCGCCAGCGGGCAAGGGAGCTCTGGAAACACCATATATTTT	CASGQGSSGNTIYF	few	TRBV5-1	.	TRBJ1-3
TGTGCCAGCAGCGACAGGAACCTACGAGACGGCTACACCTTC	CASSDRNLRDGYTF	many	TRBV7-2	.	TRBJ1-2
TGCAGTGCTAGCCCTGGAGTACAAGAGACCCAGTACTTC	CSASPGVQETQYF	few	TRBV20-1	.	TRBJ2-5
TGCAGCGCCGGACACCTACAAGACACTGAAGCTTTCTTT	CSAGHLQDTEAFF	few	TRBV29-1	.	TRBJ1-1
TGTGCCTGGAGTGTCCCTGCTCAGCCCCAGCATTTT	CAWSVPAQPQHF	few	TRBV30	.	TRBJ1-5
TGCAGCGTTGGGGGGACTCTTAGCTCCTACGAGCAGTACTTC	CSVGGTLSSYEQYF	.	TRBV29-1	.	TRBJ2-7
TGTGCCAGCAGGGAGCCCCGGCAAGGGGCCGGGGAGCTGTTTTTT	CASREPRQGAGELFF	many	TRBV2	.	TRBJ2-2
TGTGCCAGCAGTGATGACAGATACAATAGCAATCAGCCCCAGCATTTT	CASSDDRYNSNQPQHF	few	TRBV12-3/TRBV12-4	.	TRBJ1-5
TGTGCCAGTAGATATCCCGGAGGGGGGGGCATGAACACTGAAGCTTTCTTT	CASRYPGGGGMNTEAFF	few	TRBV19	.	TRBJ1-1
TGTGCCACCAGCAGAGATTTGGGAGCGGGAGTAGGAGATACGCAGCATTTT	CATSRDLGAGVGDTQHF	.	TRBV15	.	TRBJ1-5
TGCGCCAGCAGAAGCGGACAGGGTACCTACGAGCAGTACTTC	CASRSGQGTYEQYF	.	TRBV5-1	TRBD1	TRBJ2-7
TGTGCCAGCAGTTTAGACGGACTAGCCCTCGACATTCAGTACTTC	CASSLDGLALDIQYF	many	TRBV12-3/TRBV12-4	TRBD2	TRBJ2-4
TGTGCCAGCAGTCACAGGGGGGCCGCGGGCTACACCTTC	CASSHRGAAGYTF	few	TRBV6-5	TRBD1	TRBJ1-2
TGCGCCAGCAGCGACGATACTAACTATGGCTACACCTTC	CASSDDTNYGYTF	few	TRBV5-1	.	TRBJ1-2
TGTGCCAGCAGCCAAGAGGGACGGCACTCTGGGGCCAACGTCCTGACTTTC	CASSQEGRHSGANVLTF	few	TRBV3-1	.	TRBJ2-6
TGCAGTGCTAGAGCCTCTAGCGGGGAGGAGGGGGATACGCAGTATTTT	CSARASSGEEGDTQYF	.	TRBV20-1	TRBD2	TRBJ2-3
TGCGCCAGCAGTCTCCGAGCAGGTTCCTACGAGCAGTACTTC	CASSLRAGSYEQYF	many	TRBV4-3	.	TRBJ2-7
TGTGCCAGCAGCCAGGCGGCAGGGTTTAATGAAAAACTGTTTTTT	CASSQAAGFNEKLFF	few	TRBV7-2	.	TRBJ1-4
TGTGCCAGCAGCCGTCCCGGGACAGGGAGGGGCGAGCAGTACTTC	CASSRPGTGRGEQYF	.	TRBV5-4	TRBD1	TRBJ2-7
TGTGCCAGCAGCTTCCGCCCCGACACCGGGGAGCTGTTTTTT	CASSFRPDTGELFF	many	TRBV7-2	.	TRBJ2-2
TGTGCCAGCAGCCAGTTAACCTCGGGGGCCAACGTCCTGACTTTC	CASSQLTSGANVLTF	many	TRBV7-6	.	TRBJ2-6
TGTGCCAGCAGCTTCTTAGCGGGAAGCTCCTACAATGAGCAGTTCTTC	CASSFLAGSSYNEQFF	.	TRBV7-2	TRBD2	TRBJ2-1
TGTGCCAGCACCCAAAGGGGCGGAGGGGGCACAGATACGCAGTATTTT	CASTQRGGGGTDTQYF	many	TRBV27	.	TRBJ2-3
TGTGCCAGCAGCTTGGCCCAGCCCCGAGTGGGCCAGTACTTC	CASSLAQPRVGQYF	few	TRBV5-6	.	TRBJ2-5
TGCGCCAGCAGCTTGGTGACTCGACAAGCTAAGCAGTTCTTC	CASSLVTRQAKQFF	many	TRBV5-1	.	TRBJ2-1